Each of the 22 T cell receptor beta chains below was sequenced from the same sample in a study of shared clonotypes between healthy human individuals. Measured with immunoSEQ multiplex PCR; TCRdb has only the in-frame clones, and not every one. The sample records about a million clones, 76% being singletons. The sequenced material came from memory CD4+ T cells sorted from blood. Stated subset: CD45RA-negative fraction. All receptors derive from a man between 18 and 35 years old in good health.

Regarding this clone: The junction shows a germline mismatch at one end, possibly a read error. The V and J genes are TRBV7-7 and TRBJ2-7, with D possibly called TRBD1 or TRBD2 (6 bases each). The CDR3 covers 14 residues. In germline, CDR1 is SSHAT, CDR2 FNYEAQ (reference sequence). Here the CDR3 reads CASSTGTGGNEQYF. The CDR3 DNA is TGTGCTAGCAGCACAGGGACTGGCGGAAACGAGCAGTACTTC.

This rearrangement joins TRBV12-5 to TRBJ1-1; 8 bases line up with TRBD1. Germline assignment: CDR1 LGHNT and CDR2 FRNRAP. V was clipped by 7 bases and J by 5 bases; unmatched bases: 9. The CDR3 contains 14 residues. The CDR3 protein is CASAKQGASTEAFF. DNA of the CDR3: TGTGCTAGTGCCAAGCAGGGGGCAAGTACTGAAGCTTTCTTT.

The chain carries TRBV6-1 and TRBJ2-7; no reliable D call. Trimming took off 5 bases at V and 7 bases at J, with 9 bases between the two ends. This CDR3 has 11 residues. From germline, CDR1 is MNHNS and CDR2 SASEGT. Here the CDR3 DNA reads TGTGCCAGCAGTCTGGTGGGTGAGCAGTACTTC. Translating it yields CASSLVGEQYF.

This clone was seen only a few times. The chain links TRBV7-6 to TRBJ2-5, with D uncertain. Germline V gene data show CDR1 as SGHVS and CDR2 as FNYEAQ. V lost 5 bases and J lost 5, with 6 bases in between. This CDR3 is built from 11 residues. The CDR3 nucleotides read TGTGCCAGCAGCCTCCTGGAGACCCAGTACTTC. Translation gives CASSLLETQYF.

This chain links TRBV30 with TRBJ2-2; 10 bases agree with TRBD2. Looked up from germline, CDR1 is GTSNPN and CDR2 is SVGIG (reference sequence). V gave up 5 bases and J gave up 5 bases; unmatched junction bases: 8. The CDR3 totals 15 residues. The CDR3, as DNA: TGTGCCTGGCTAGCGGGGGCGAGGGGGACCGGGGAGCTGTTTTTT. This gives the protein CAWLAGARGTGELFF.

Comments on this clone: The same CDR3 is also encoded by other DNA sequences in this sample. The V call is TRBV19, the J call TRBJ1-5; tentatively, D is TRBD1 (5 bases). Germline V CDR1 and CDR2: LNHDA, SQIVND (reference sequence). The V end lost 3 bases, the J end lost 2 bases, and 8 bases lay between the germline ends. The CDR3 extends over 14 amino acids. In DNA form, the CDR3 reads TGTGCCAGTAGTATTCTGGGGGGCAATCAGCCCCAGCATTTT. As protein: CASSILGGNQPQHF.

The V call is TRBV19, the J call TRBJ2-1; TRBD2 is a possible D gene (6 bases). The V end lost 7 bases, the J end lost 0 bases, and 10 bases lay between the germline ends. Germline loops: CDR1 LNHDA, CDR2 SQIVND (reference sequence). The CDR3 is made up of 14 amino acids. The CDR3: CASTKAGSYNEQFF. In nucleotides, the CDR3 is TGTGCCAGTACCAAAGCGGGCTCCTACAATGAGCAGTTCTTC. The full variable domain, its missing parts supplied by reference TRBV19 and TRBJ2-1, is DGGITQSPKYLFRKEGQNVTLSCEQNLNHDAMYWYRQDPGQGLRLIYYSQIVNDFQKGDIAEGYSVSREKKESFPLTVTSAQKNPTAFYLCASTKAGSYNEQFFGPGTRLTVL.

This chain links TRBV10-1 with TRBJ2-2; the match to TRBD2 covers 8 bases. The CDR3 covers 14 residues. The junction had 10 bases not matched to a gene; V was cut back by 10 bases and J by 6 bases. Germline V gene data show CDR1 as WNHNN and CDR2 as SYGVQD (reference sequence). The CDR3, as DNA: TGCGCCACCAGGGCACTAGCGGAGGCCGGGGAGCTGTTTTTT. Protein sequence: CATRALAEAGELFF.

This clone showed up just a few times. This sample also contains other DNA sequences that code for the same CDR3. DNA for the CDR3: TGTGCCAGTAGTCGACAGGTTAACACTGAAGCTTTCTTT. Translation gives CASSRQVNTEAFF. The V and J genes are TRBV19 and TRBJ1-1; tentative D call: TRBD1 (6 bases). From germline, CDR1 is LNHDA and CDR2 SQIVND (reference sequence). The CDR3 extends over 13 amino acids. Trimming removed 5 bases at V and 2 bases at J, with 9 bases between.

The V and J genes are TRBV6-6 and TRBJ2-7; 8 nucleotides align to TRBD2. Germline trimming cut 3 bases from V and 2 bases from J; bases unmatched to any gene: 6. The CDR3 consists of 15 residues. The germline CDR1 and CDR2 sequences are MNHNY and SVGAGI (reference sequence). CDR3 nucleotides: TGTGCCAGCAGTTATGGAGCGGGAGAAACCTACGAGCAGTACTTC. It encodes CASSYGAGETYEQYF.

The rearrangement uses TRBV19 and TRBJ2-1, with D perhaps matching TRBD1 (5 bases). Germline V gene sequence: CDR1 LNHDA, CDR2 SQIVND (reference sequence). This CDR3 is built from 15 residues. V lost 5 bases and J lost 8, with 19 bases in between. CDR3 region: CASSVGRVIIDEQFF. DNA for the CDR3: TGTGCCAGTAGTGTGGGCAGGGTAATTATCGATGAGCAGTTCTTC.

The chain carries TRBV19 and TRBJ1-2; D is uncertain. Germline assignment: CDR1 LNHDA and CDR2 SQIVND (reference sequence). CDR3 length: 14 amino acids. The germline V and J ends were trimmed by 3 bases and 0 bases, with 8 bases remaining between them. CDR3 sequence: CASSIQVANYGYTF. The CDR3 coding sequence is TGTGCCAGTAGTATCCAGGTAGCTAACTATGGCTACACCTTC.

This clone was observed a handful of times. The genes are TRBV4-3 and TRBJ1-4, with a weak D call TRBD1 (5 bases). The CDR3 is 14 residues long. Trimming shortened V by 4 bases and J by 3 bases, and 9 bases separated the two germline ends. In germline, CDR1 is LGHNA, CDR2 YSLEER. The CDR3 bases are TGCGCCAGCAGCCCGGGGCCGCCTAATGAAAAACTGTTTTTT. Translated: CASSPGPPNEKLFF.

The rearrangement links TRBV18 to TRBJ1-4; TRBD1 matches 7 bases. The V gene's germline CDR1 is KGHSH and CDR2 LQKENI. J gave up 0 bases and V 4 bases, and 2 bases lay outside the gene matches. The CDR3 consists of 15 residues. CDR3 loop: CASSLTGPTNEKLFF. The CDR3 nucleotides are TGTGCCAGCTCACTGACAGGGCCAACTAATGAAAAACTGTTTTTT.

The V gene is TRBV18, the J gene TRBJ2-5; D might be TRBD1 (5 bases). The CDR3 totals 15 residues. Germline V gene lookup returns CDR1 KGHSH and CDR2 LQKENI. Trimming stripped 3 bases from V and 3 bases from J, with 14 bases between. This chain's CDR3 is CASSPRTQTKETQYF. CDR3 nucleotide sequence: TGTGCCAGCTCACCGCGGACACAAACCAAAGAGACCCAGTACTTC.

The chain recombines TRBV2 with TRBJ2-1, with 8 bases fitting TRBD2. The germline gives CDR1 SNHLY, CDR2 FYNNEI. The CDR3 has 14 residues. The J segment lost 10 bases and the V segment lost 5 bases, leaving 10 bases of the junction unmatched. CDR3 sequence: CASSKTGGRWEQFF. The CDR3 nucleotides read TGTGCCAGCAGTAAAACGGGGGGGCGCTGGGAGCAGTTCTTC.

The J gene is TRBJ1-6, the V gene TRBV5-6, with 7 bases matching TRBD1. Trimming removed 4 bases from V and 5 bases from J; junction bases left unmatched: 9. CDR3 length equals 16 residues. From germline, CDR1 is SGHDT and CDR2 YYEEEE. The CDR3 DNA is TGTGCCAGCAGCCGTACACAGGGGAGGAATAATTCACCCCTCCACTTT. As protein: CASSRTQGRNNSPLHF.

This chain connects TRBV9 to TRBJ2-3; TRBD2 aligns across 13 bases. The ends lost 0 bases at V and 4 bases at J; junction bases unmatched: 5. The germline CDR1 and CDR2 sequences are SGDLS and YYNGEE. The CDR3 runs to 17 residues. This CDR3 is CASSVGTSGSAADTQYF. CDR3 nucleotides: TGTGCCAGCAGCGTAGGGACTAGCGGGAGTGCGGCAGATACGCAGTATTTT. The variable domain in full, completed from reference TRBV9 and TRBJ2-3, reads DSGVTQTPKHLITATGQRVTLRCSPRSGDLSVYWYQQSLDQGLQFLIQYYNGEERAKGNILERFSAQQFPDLHSELNLSSLELGDSALYFCASSVGTSGSAADTQYFGPGTRLTVL.

This chain links TRBV19 with TRBJ2-7; 7 nucleotides agree with TRBD2. CDR1 is LNHDA and CDR2 is SQIVND in the germline V gene (reference sequence). V dropped 4 bases and J dropped 0; count of bases not matched to a gene: 3. The CDR3 is made up of 14 amino acids. The CDR3 DNA sequence: TGTGCCAGTAGTACTGGGGGGGGCTCCTACGAGCAGTACTTC. It translates to CASSTGGGSYEQYF.

The chain is built from TRBV7-9 and TRBJ1-2; no definite D call. Germline CDR1 SEHNR, CDR2 FQNEAQ (reference sequence). The CDR3 spans 12 residues. V shed 11 bases and J shed 0 bases, with 10 bases lying between them. The DNA of the CDR3 is TGTGCCGGTGCTGAGGCTAACTATGGCTACACCTTC. Protein: CAGAEANYGYTF.

Details on this clone: The same CDR3 also results from other DNA sequences found in this sample. This chain connects TRBV5-1 to TRBJ1-2; D not resolved. Germline V gene sequence: CDR1 SGHRS, CDR2 YFSETQ. V dropped 4 bases and J dropped 1 base, with 11 bases sitting between them. The CDR3 covers 14 residues. The CDR3, as DNA: TGCGCCAGCAGCCCGGGTGGCGGTAACTATGGCTACACCTTC. This translates into CASSPGGGNYGYTF.

V usage is TRBV5-1 and J usage is TRBJ2-2, with a tentative D call TRBD2 (5 bases). Trimming shortened V by 4 bases and J by 2 bases, and 18 bases separated the two germline ends. The germline CDR1 and CDR2 sequences are SGHRS and YFSETQ. The CDR3 length is 17 residues. The CDR3 here is CASSVEGSGPNTGELFF. The CDR3 DNA reads as TGCGCCAGCAGCGTCGAAGGGAGCGGACCTAACACCGGGGAGCTGTTTTTT.